This entry lists 6 T cell receptor beta chains sequenced from one sample in a study of T cells in Graves' hyperthyroidism and ophthalmopathy. Template material for amplifying TCR beta CDR3 regions consisted of RNA transcripts. TCR CDR3 regions were first amplified by RT-PCR with HTBI primers. TCRdb reanalysed the multiplex PCR reads using MiXCR and keeps one entry per CDR3 protein. The sample consists of under 450,000 distinct CDR3 sequences, about a sixth of them appearing once. The sample taken for sequencing was blood. Source of these receptors: a woman aged 30 to 39 with Graves' hyperthyroidism that later progressed to Graves' ophthalmopathy.

Ten or more counts support this clonotype. The chain employs TRBV20-1 and TRBJ2-3; 9 bases agree with TRBD1. V trimming: 4 bases; J trimming: 4 bases; junction bases outside the gene matches: 9. The germline gives CDR1 DFQATT, CDR2 SNEGSKA (reference sequence). The CDR3 extends over 15 amino acids. The CDR3 coding sequence is TGCAGTGCTACATTGACAGGGGGACGGGCAGATACGCAGTATTTT. The encoded protein is CSATLTGGRADTQYF.

This clonotype was counted many times. Being one base from a much bigger clone, this may be a read error. This sequence joins TRBV2 and TRBJ2-1, with D hard to call. The CDR3 is 12 residues long. In germline, CDR1 is SNHLY, CDR2 FYNNEI. V shed 6 bases and J shed 0 bases, with 3 bases lying between them. The CDR3 is CASRDSYNEQFF. CDR3 in DNA: TGTGCCAGCAGGGACTCCTACAATGAGCAGTTCTTC.

This clonotype was seen ten or more times. V gene TRBV2 combines with J gene TRBJ2-1, with D hard to call. This CDR3 has 14 residues. The ends were cut back, 2 bases at V and 8 bases at J, with 13 bases in the middle. Germline V gene lookup returns CDR1 SNHLY and CDR2 FYNNEI. The CDR3, as DNA: TGTGCCAGCAGTGAACCAGCTACTGTCGATGAGCAGTTCTTC. Protein product: CASSEPATVDEQFF.

The V call is TRBV5-1, the J call TRBJ1-2; no clear D. V lost 4 bases and J 0 bases, leaving 13 bases between the germline ends. Germline lookup yields CDR1 SGHRS and CDR2 YFSETQ. There are 15 residues in the CDR3. The CDR3 sequence is CASSQRTGTNYGYTF. The CDR3 bases are TGCGCCAGCAGCCAAAGGACGGGTACTAACTATGGCTACACCTTC.

Ten or more counts support this clonotype. The chain links TRBV7-9 to TRBJ1-1; TRBD1 matches at 9 bases. With 8 bases clipped from V and 2 bases from J, the junction kept 6 bases outside the gene matches. Germline V gives CDR1 SEHNR, CDR2 FQNEAQ (reference sequence). This CDR3 region has 14 residues. Here the CDR3 reads CASWGGQGNTEAFF. The CDR3 bases are TGTGCCAGCTGGGGGGGACAGGGTAACACTGAAGCTTTCTTT.

There are many counts of this clonotype. The rearrangement links TRBV2 to TRBJ2-3; tentative D call: TRBD1 (8 bases). The CDR3 is 15 residues long. The V gene's germline CDR1 is SNHLY and CDR2 FYNNEI. With 7 bases removed from V and 5 bases from J, the gap between germline ends came to 19 bases. The CDR3: CASTKETGEGDTQYF. The CDR3 nucleotides are TGTGCCAGCACCAAAGAGACAGGGGAGGGAGATACGCAGTATTTT.